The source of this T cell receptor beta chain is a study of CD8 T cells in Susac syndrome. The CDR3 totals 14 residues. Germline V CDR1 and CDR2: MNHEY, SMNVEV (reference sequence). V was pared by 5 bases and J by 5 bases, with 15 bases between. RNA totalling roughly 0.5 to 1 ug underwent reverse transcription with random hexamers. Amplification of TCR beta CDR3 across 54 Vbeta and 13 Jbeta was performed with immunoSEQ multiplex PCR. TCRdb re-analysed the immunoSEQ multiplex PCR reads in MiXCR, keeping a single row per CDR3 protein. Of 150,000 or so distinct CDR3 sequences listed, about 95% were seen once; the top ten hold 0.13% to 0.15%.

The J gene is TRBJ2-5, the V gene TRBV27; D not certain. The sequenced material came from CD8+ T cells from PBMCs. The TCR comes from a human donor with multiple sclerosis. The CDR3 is CASSPGRVLETQYF. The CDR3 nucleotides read TGTGCCAGCAGTCCAGGCCGAGTCCTGGAGACCCAGTACTTC.